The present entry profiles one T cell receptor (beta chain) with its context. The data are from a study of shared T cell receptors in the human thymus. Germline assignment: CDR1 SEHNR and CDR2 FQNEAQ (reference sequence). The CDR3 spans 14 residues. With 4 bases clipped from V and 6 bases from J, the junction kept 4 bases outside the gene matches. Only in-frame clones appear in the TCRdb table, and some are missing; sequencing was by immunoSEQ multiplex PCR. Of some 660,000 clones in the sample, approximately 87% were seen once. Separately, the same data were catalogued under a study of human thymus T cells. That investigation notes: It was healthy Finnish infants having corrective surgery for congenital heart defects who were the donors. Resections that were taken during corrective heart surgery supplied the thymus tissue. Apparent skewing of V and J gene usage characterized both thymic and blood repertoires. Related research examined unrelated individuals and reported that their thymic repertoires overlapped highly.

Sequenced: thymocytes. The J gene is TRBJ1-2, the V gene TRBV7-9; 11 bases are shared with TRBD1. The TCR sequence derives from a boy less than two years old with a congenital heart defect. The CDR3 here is CASSSGQGAHGYTF. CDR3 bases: TGTGCCAGCAGCTCAGGACAGGGGGCTCATGGCTACACCTTC.